This is a list of T cell receptor beta chains from one sample in a study of cytomegalovirus exposure and HLA in healthy donors. TCRdb's copy holds only in-frame clones and misses some; the assay was immunoSEQ multiplex PCR. The sample shows 150,000 to 180,000 clones, roughly 80% of them seen only once. Sequencing used PBMCs. All receptors come from a man aged 25-45 years in good health and CMV-seropositive. Each CDR3 is given with its conserved first and last residue. The order of the fields is D gene, J gene, V gene, clone size, CDR3 DNA, CDR3 protein. D genes are given only for firm matches. Size tells how often a clone was seen (once, few, many) or the class of an expanded clone, and some rows leave it out.

>.|TRBJ2-7|TRBV4-2|.
TGTGCCAGCAGCCAAACACAGGATTCCTACGAGCAGTACTTC
CASSQTQDSYEQYF
>.|TRBJ2-1|TRBV4-1|once
TGCGCCAGCAGCCACCTCCTTAGGGGCAGCTCCTACAATGAGCAGTTCTTC
CASSHLLRGSSYNEQFF
>.|TRBJ1-1|TRBV29-1|.
TGCAGCGTTGTTGTTCAGGGTCCGTATACTGAAGCTTTCTTT
CSVVVQGPYTEAFF
>TRBD1|TRBJ2-7|TRBV5-1|.
TGCGCCAGCAGCTTTAGGGACAGGGTTTACGACGAGCAGTACTTC
CASSFRDRVYDEQYF
>.|TRBJ2-3|TRBV4-1|.
TGCGCCAGCAGCCAAGACTTGACTAGAACAGATACGCAGTATTTT
CASSQDLTRTDTQYF
>TRBD2|TRBJ2-2|TRBV5-4|.
TGTGCCAGCAGCCCGGGACTAGCAATCGGGGAGCTGTTTTTT
CASSPGLAIGELFF
>TRBD1|TRBJ1-1|TRBV6-1|.
TGTGCCAGCAGTCTCACAGGGGGAACTGGAGCTTTCTTT
CASSLTGGTGAFF
>TRBD1|TRBJ1-2|TRBV5-6|.
TGTGCCAGCAGCGTAATAAACCGGGACAGGGGCAACTATGGCTACACCTTC
CASSVINRDRGNYGYTF
>TRBD1|TRBJ2-1|TRBV4-2|.
TGTGCCAGCAGCCGGGACAGGGGCTACAATGAGCAGTTCTTC
CASSRDRGYNEQFF
>.|TRBJ1-6|TRBV6-1|.
TGTGCCAGCAGTGAGGGGGCTGTTTCACCCCTCCACTTT
CASSEGAVSPLHF
>TRBD1|TRBJ1-1|TRBV18|.
TGTGCCAGCTCAAGACAGGGTAGGATGACTGAAGCTTTCTTT
CASSRQGRMTEAFF
>TRBD2|TRBJ2-1|TRBV27|few
TGTGCCTGCATAGCGGGAGGGCCAGGGGGTGAGCAGTTCTTC
CACIAGGPGGEQFF
>.|TRBJ1-1|TRBV9|once
TGTGCCAGCAGCGATACAGCAAACACTGAAGCTTTCTTT
CASSDTANTEAFF
>TRBD1|TRBJ2-5|TRBV5-5|.
TGTGCCAGCAGCTACGACAGGGCGCAAGAGACCCAGTACTTC
CASSYDRAQETQYF
>.|TRBJ1-4|TRBV5-1|.
TGCGCCAGCAGCTCCGGGTCCTTAGGCTCAACTAATGAAAAACTGTTTTTT
CASSSGSLGSTNEKLFF
>.|TRBJ2-7|TRBV11-2|.
TGTGCCAGCAGCATAGACACCGAAGTCGGGCAGTACTTC
CASSIDTEVGQYF
>.|TRBJ1-6|TRBV6-5|.
TGTGCCAGCAGTTACTACGGGGCCGGGGGTAATTCACCCCTCCACTTT
CASSYYGAGGNSPLHF
>.|TRBJ2-1|TRBV7-9|.
TGTGCCAGCAGCGGTTCGGAGCGGGCCAATGAGCAGTTCTTC
CASSGSERANEQFF
>TRBD1|TRBJ1-2|TRBV18|.
TGTGCCAGCTCACCAGTTGACAGGGCGGGCTACACCTTC
CASSPVDRAGYTF
>TRBD2|TRBJ2-5|TRBV19|.
TGTGCCAGTAGTATACGGACTAGCGGGAGCTTAGGGACCCAGTACTTC
CASSIRTSGSLGTQYF
>TRBD2|TRBJ2-1|TRBV18|.
TGTGCCAGCTCACACGAAGCGGGAGGGAATGAGCAGTTCTTC
CASSHEAGGNEQFF
>.|TRBJ1-1|TRBV20-1|.
TGCAGTGCGTCAGGGGCTGAAGCTTTCTTT
CSASGAEAFF
>.|TRBJ2-5|TRBV6-1|.
TGTGCCAGCGGCAGACTACAGGGAGAGACCCAGTACTTC
CASGRLQGETQYF
>TRBD2|TRBJ2-5|TRBV5-1|.
TGCGCCAGCAGCCCGTTAGCGGGCTCCCAAGAGACCCAGTACTTC
CASSPLAGSQETQYF
>TRBD2|TRBJ2-7|TRBV28|.
TGTGCCACGGATAGCGGGGGAACCTACGAGCAGTACTTC
CATDSGGTYEQYF
>TRBD1|TRBJ1-2|TRBV28|.
TGTGCCAGCAAACAGAAGGGCGGGACAGGGGGCAACTATGGCTACACCTTC
CASKQKGGTGGNYGYTF
>.|TRBJ2-3|TRBV7-8|once
TGTGCCAGCAGCCAAGGAGGTACAGATACGCAGTATTTT
CASSQGGTDTQYF
>TRBD1|TRBJ2-5|TRBV18|.
TGTGCCAGCTCACCACCGCTGGACAGGGGATCTGAGACCCAGTACTTC
CASSPPLDRGSETQYF
>TRBD2|TRBJ2-2|TRBV19|.
TGTGCCAGTAGTGAGGGACTAGCGGGAGGAAGGACCGGGGAGCTGTTTTTT
CASSEGLAGGRTGELFF
>.|TRBJ2-5|TRBV18|few
TGTGCCAGCTCAGCACTTTCCGGGGGACAAGAGACCCAGTACTTC
CASSALSGGQETQYF
>TRBD1|TRBJ1-2|TRBV28|.
TGTGCCAGCAGGGGGACAGGGAATGGCTACACCTTC
CASRGTGNGYTF
>TRBD1|TRBJ2-7|TRBV7-2|.
TGTGCCAGCAGCTTAGCCCCCGGGACAGGGTCTGACGAGCAGTACTTC
CASSLAPGTGSDEQYF
>.|TRBJ2-7|TRBV6-1|.
TGTGCCAGCAGTACCTACTACGAGCAGTACTTC
CASSTYYEQYF
>.|TRBJ2-1|TRBV23-1|.
TGCGCCAGCAGTCAATCTGGCAGCCACAGACCTTACAATGAGCAGTTCTTC
CASSQSGSHRPYNEQFF
>TRBD1|TRBJ2-7|TRBV5-4|few
TGTGCCAGCAGCCGGGGACAGGGTCAAAACTACGAGCAGTACTTC
CASSRGQGQNYEQYF
>TRBD1|TRBJ1-2|TRBV15|.
TGTGCCACCAGCAGAGGGGACAGCCTCTCTTGGAGGGGCTACACCTTC
CATSRGDSLSWRGYTF
>TRBD1|TRBJ1-2|TRBV29-1|.
TGCAGCGTTGAGGGGGGGGACAGGGGGCTCGGCTACACCTTC
CSVEGGDRGLGYTF
>.|TRBJ1-4|TRBV11-2|few
TGTGCCAGCAGCCCAGCGCCCCTTGATGAAAAACTGTTTTTT
CASSPAPLDEKLFF
>.|TRBJ2-5|TRBV7-2|.
TGTGCCAGCAGCTATGCGGGGTCGGAGACCCAGTACTTC
CASSYAGSETQYF
>.|TRBJ2-7|TRBV7-6|.
TGTGCCAGCAGCTTAGACGGAGGGCTCCGAGTGCTCTACGAGCAGTACTTC
CASSLDGGLRVLYEQYF
>TRBD1|TRBJ1-1|TRBV27|.
TGTGCCAGCAGTTCGGGGGACAGGTTCGCCCGGGGGGAGAACACTGAAGCTTTCTTT
CASSSGDRFARGENTEAFF
>.|TRBJ2-7|TRBV27|.
TGTGCCAGCAGTTTTCACCGGGGAAAACCGTCCGAGCAGTACTTC
CASSFHRGKPSEQYF
>TRBD2|TRBJ2-7|TRBV7-2|once
TGTGCCAGCAGCCTCTCTAGCGGGAGGGATCTCGAGCAGTACTTC
CASSLSSGRDLEQYF
>.|TRBJ1-2|TRBV19|.
TGTGCCAGTACCCCATTCTCGGGGACACCGAACTATGGCTACACCTTC
CASTPFSGTPNYGYTF
>.|TRBJ2-3|TRBV5-1|.
TGCGCCAGCAGCAATTCCCGACTCGCAGATACGCAGTATTTT
CASSNSRLADTQYF
>.|TRBJ2-3|TRBV28|.
TGTGCCAGCAGTTTAGAGTTGGATACGCAGTATTTT
CASSLELDTQYF
>TRBD2|TRBJ2-7|TRBV28|.
TGTGCCAGCAGTCTGATCTGGACTAGCGGGCTTTACGAGCAGTACTTC
CASSLIWTSGLYEQYF
>.|TRBJ1-1|TRBV27|.
TGTGCCAGCAGGTCTGTCAACACTGAAGCTTTCTTT
CASRSVNTEAFF
>.|TRBJ2-5|TRBV18|.
TGTGCCAGCTCACCACCGTCGGCGGTACAAGAGACCCAGTACTTC
CASSPPSAVQETQYF
>TRBD2|TRBJ2-3|TRBV2|.
TGTGCCAGCAGAGGGACTAGCGGTCGCACAGATACGCAGTATTTT
CASRGTSGRTDTQYF